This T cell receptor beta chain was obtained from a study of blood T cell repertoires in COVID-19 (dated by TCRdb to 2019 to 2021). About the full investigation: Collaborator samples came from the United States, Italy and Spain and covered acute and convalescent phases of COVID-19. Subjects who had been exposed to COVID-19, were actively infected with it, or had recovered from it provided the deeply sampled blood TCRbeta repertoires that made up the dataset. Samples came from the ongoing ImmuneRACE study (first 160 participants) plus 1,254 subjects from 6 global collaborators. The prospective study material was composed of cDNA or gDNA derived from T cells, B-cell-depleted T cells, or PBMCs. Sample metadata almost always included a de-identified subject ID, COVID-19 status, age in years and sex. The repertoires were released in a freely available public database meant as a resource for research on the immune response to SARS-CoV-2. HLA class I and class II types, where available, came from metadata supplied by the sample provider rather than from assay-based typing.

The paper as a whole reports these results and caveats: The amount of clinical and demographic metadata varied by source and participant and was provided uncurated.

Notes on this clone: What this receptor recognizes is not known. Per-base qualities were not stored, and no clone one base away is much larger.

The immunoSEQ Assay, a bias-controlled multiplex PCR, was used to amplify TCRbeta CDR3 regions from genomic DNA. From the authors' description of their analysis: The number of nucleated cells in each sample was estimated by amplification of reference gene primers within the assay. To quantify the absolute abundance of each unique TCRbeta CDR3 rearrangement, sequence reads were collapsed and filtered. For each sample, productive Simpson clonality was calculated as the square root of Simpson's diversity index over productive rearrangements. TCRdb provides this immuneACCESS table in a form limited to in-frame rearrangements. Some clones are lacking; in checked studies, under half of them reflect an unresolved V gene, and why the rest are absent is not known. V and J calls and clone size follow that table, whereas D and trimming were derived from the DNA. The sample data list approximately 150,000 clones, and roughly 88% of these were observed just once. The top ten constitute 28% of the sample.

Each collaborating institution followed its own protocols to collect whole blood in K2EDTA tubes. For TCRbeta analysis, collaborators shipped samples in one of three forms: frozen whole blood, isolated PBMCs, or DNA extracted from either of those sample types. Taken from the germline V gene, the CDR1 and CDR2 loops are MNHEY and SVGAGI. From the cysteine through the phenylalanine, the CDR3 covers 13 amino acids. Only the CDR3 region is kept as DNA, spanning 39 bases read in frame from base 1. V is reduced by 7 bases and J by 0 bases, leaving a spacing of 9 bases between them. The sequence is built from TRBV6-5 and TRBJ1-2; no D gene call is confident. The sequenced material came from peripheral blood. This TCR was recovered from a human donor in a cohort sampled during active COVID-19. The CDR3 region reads CASNEQSNYGYTF. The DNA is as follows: TGTGCCAGCAACGAACAGTCTAACTATGGCTACACCTTC.